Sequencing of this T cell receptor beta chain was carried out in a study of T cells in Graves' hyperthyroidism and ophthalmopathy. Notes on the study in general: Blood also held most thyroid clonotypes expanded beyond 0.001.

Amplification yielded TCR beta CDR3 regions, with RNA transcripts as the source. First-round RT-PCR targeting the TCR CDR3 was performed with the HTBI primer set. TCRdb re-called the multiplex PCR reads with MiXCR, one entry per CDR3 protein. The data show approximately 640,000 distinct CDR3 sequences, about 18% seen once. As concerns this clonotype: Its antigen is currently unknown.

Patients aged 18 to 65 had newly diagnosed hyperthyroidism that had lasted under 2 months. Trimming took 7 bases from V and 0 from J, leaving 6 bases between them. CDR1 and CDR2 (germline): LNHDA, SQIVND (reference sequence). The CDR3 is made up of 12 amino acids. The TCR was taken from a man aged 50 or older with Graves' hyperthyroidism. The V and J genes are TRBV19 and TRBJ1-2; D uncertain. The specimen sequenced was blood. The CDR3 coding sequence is TGTGCCAGTACAGCAGCTAACTATGGCTACACCTTC. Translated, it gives CASTAANYGYTF.